Listed below are T cell receptor beta chains from one sample, sequenced in a study of T-cell memory formation after mild COVID-19. TCRdb reanalysed the 5' RACE reads using MiXCR and keeps one entry per CDR3 protein. This table has 530,000 or so distinct CDR3 sequences, around a sixth appearing once. The specimen sequenced was PBMCs or a T cell subset sorted from them (not recorded which). Receptors were obtained from an adult woman who had mild COVID-19 (a few samples of this study predate the infection). Cell type and time point are not known. Both conserved end residues are part of each CDR3. D genes are given only for firm matches. Expanded clones are given a class, and other clones once, few, many or no size at all.

d_call,j_call,v_call,clone_size,cdr3_aa,cdr3_nt
-,TRBJ2-3,TRBV12-3/TRBV12-4,few,CASRSGTGDTQYF,TGTGCCAGCAGGTCCGGGACCGGAGATACGCAGTATTTT
TRBD2,TRBJ2-3,TRBV4-2,few,CASSPLAGADTQYF,TGTGCCAGCAGCCCGTTAGCGGGAGCAGATACGCAGTATTTT
-,TRBJ2-3,TRBV5-1,many,CASSDAQGEDTQYF,TGCGCCAGCAGCGACGCACAGGGAGAAGATACGCAGTATTTT
-,TRBJ1-1,TRBV12-3/TRBV12-4,-,CASSFNLHTEAFF,TGTGCCAGCAGTTTTAACCTCCACACTGAAGCTTTCTTT
-,TRBJ2-7,TRBV5-1,few,CASSLFTGFSYEQYF,TGCGCCAGCAGCCTTTTCACAGGTTTCTCCTACGAGCAGTACTTC
TRBD1,TRBJ1-6,TRBV9,few,CASTPGGSYNSPLHF,TGTGCCAGCACCCCAGGGGGCTCCTATAATTCACCCCTCCACTTT
TRBD2,TRBJ2-1,TRBV4-1,-,CASSQSRLAGGPGNEQFF,TGCGCCAGCAGCCAATCCCGACTAGCGGGGGGGCCGGGCAATGAGCAGTTCTTC
TRBD1,TRBJ2-3,TRBV18,-,CASSRRTGGIVDTQYF,TGTGCCAGCTCACGACGGACAGGGGGCATCGTAGATACGCAGTATTTT
-,TRBJ1-1,TRBV12-3/TRBV12-4,few,CASRYGPSNTEAFF,TGTGCCAGCAGATACGGGCCAAGCAACACTGAAGCTTTCTTT
TRBD2,TRBJ2-3,TRBV7-9,-,CASSPREAYTQYF,TGTGCCAGCAGCCCGCGGGAGGCATATACGCAGTATTTT
TRBD1,TRBJ1-3,TRBV5-1,-,CASSSGTGQVGNTIYF,TGCGCCAGCAGCTCCGGGACAGGGCAGGTTGGAAACACCATATATTTT
TRBD2,TRBJ2-1,TRBV5-1,many,CASGLAGVGNEQFF,TGCGCCAGCGGACTAGCGGGAGTAGGTAATGAGCAGTTCTTC
TRBD1,TRBJ2-1,TRBV5-1,-,CASSPGGTGVNEQFF,TGCGCCAGCAGCCCCGGGGGGACAGGGGTTAATGAGCAGTTCTTC
-,TRBJ2-6,TRBV24-1,few,CAASDRGSGANVLTF,TGTGCCGCCAGTGATCGGGGGTCTGGGGCCAACGTCCTGACTTTC
TRBD2,TRBJ2-2,TRBV25-1,-,CASSWGGTGELFF,TGTGCCAGCAGTTGGGGGGGAACCGGGGAGCTGTTTTTT
TRBD1,TRBJ2-5,TRBV6-1,-,CASSDPGQLETQYF,TGTGCCAGCAGTGACCCGGGACAGTTAGAGACCCAGTACTTC
-,TRBJ1-4,TRBV12-3/TRBV12-4,-,CASSLSLDNKDEKLFF,TGTGCCAGCAGTTTATCTCTGGACAACAAGGATGAAAAACTGTTTTTT
-,TRBJ2-1,TRBV7-3,-,CANIRELLYNEQFF,TGTGCCAACATACGGGAGTTACTATACAATGAGCAGTTCTTC
TRBD1,TRBJ1-3,TRBV20-1,-,CSAPDRAGNTIYF,TGCAGTGCGCCGGACAGGGCTGGAAACACCATATATTTT
TRBD2,TRBJ2-1,TRBV10-3,-,CAINPERGSYNEQFF,TGTGCCATCAATCCGGAGCGGGGCTCCTACAATGAGCAGTTCTTC
-,TRBJ2-4,TRBV12-3/TRBV12-4,-,CASSHTDLAGVKNIQYF,TGTGCCAGCAGCCATACTGACTTAGCAGGTGTCAAAAACATTCAGTACTTC
TRBD2,TRBJ2-7,TRBV6-2/TRBV6-3,-,CASSLLSGTTYEQYF,TGTGCCAGCAGTCTACTTAGCGGGACCACCTACGAGCAGTACTTC
-,TRBJ2-2,TRBV7-3,-,CASSLMGIDTGELFF,TGTGCCAGCAGCTTAATGGGGATCGACACCGGGGAGCTGTTTTTT
TRBD1,TRBJ2-7,TRBV29-1,many,CSVGDSYEQYF,TGCAGCGTTGGGGACAGCTACGAGCAGTACTTC
TRBD2,TRBJ2-7,TRBV29-1,few,CSVTYPSGLSYEQYF,TGCAGCGTTACCTACCCTAGCGGGCTCTCCTACGAGCAGTACTTC
-,TRBJ2-7,TRBV3-1,few,CASSQGSGPPNYEQYF,TGTGCCAGCAGCCAAGGGTCCGGACCGCCAAACTACGAGCAGTACTTC
-,TRBJ1-5,TRBV15,few,CATSPTGPGRQPQHF,TGTGCCACCAGCCCAACGGGCCCCGGGAGGCAGCCCCAGCATTTT
-,TRBJ2-7,TRBV4-1,-,CASSHQADTYEQYF,TGCGCCAGCAGCCACCAAGCGGATACCTACGAGCAGTACTTC
-,TRBJ2-1,TRBV4-1,many,CASSQDVRGNNEQFF,TGCGCCAGCAGCCAAGATGTAAGAGGGAACAATGAGCAGTTCTTC
TRBD2,TRBJ2-3,TRBV12-3/TRBV12-4,-,CASSFLAGAEGGIDTQYF,TGTGCCAGCAGTTTCTTAGCGGGGGCCGAAGGGGGAATAGATACGCAGTATTTT
TRBD1,TRBJ2-7,TRBV12-3/TRBV12-4,-,CASRRGGQGAGEQYF,TGTGCCAGTCGACGAGGGGGACAGGGGGCTGGCGAGCAGTACTTC
-,TRBJ1-2,TRBV4-2,-,CASSRERFLGGYTF,TGTGCCAGCAGCCGGGAACGTTTTTTGGGGGGCTACACCTTC
-,TRBJ2-3,TRBV7-3,-,CASSLKFNTDTQYF,TGTGCCAGCAGCTTAAAGTTTAACACAGATACGCAGTATTTT
TRBD1,TRBJ2-1,TRBV9,few,CASSVDVWTGGYNEQFF,TGTGCCAGCAGCGTAGATGTTTGGACAGGGGGCTACAATGAGCAGTTCTTC
-,TRBJ2-6,TRBV9,few,CASSVFGRRGGTGANVLTF,TGTGCCAGCAGCGTTTTTGGCCGCAGGGGTGGAACTGGGGCCAACGTCCTGACTTTC
TRBD1,TRBJ2-5,TRBV25-1,many,CASSTERTGNQETQYF,TGTGCCAGCAGCACCGAACGGACAGGGAATCAAGAGACCCAGTACTTC
-,TRBJ2-2,TRBV7-8,-,CASSFFSQGAGELFF,TGTGCCAGCAGCTTCTTTTCACAGGGTGCCGGGGAGCTGTTTTTT
-,TRBJ2-3,TRBV12-3/TRBV12-4,-,CASSLGLKIADTQYF,TGTGCCAGCAGTTTAGGTCTCAAGATTGCAGATACGCAGTATTTT
-,TRBJ2-5,TRBV30,-,CAWSDTGTPQETQYF,TGTGCCTGGAGTGATACAGGGACACCTCAAGAGACCCAGTACTTC
TRBD2,TRBJ2-1,TRBV2,-,CASSEATSGFNEQFF,TGTGCCAGCAGTGAAGCAACTAGCGGATTCAATGAGCAGTTCTTC
TRBD2,TRBJ2-1,TRBV4-3,-,CASSHDGVGTSGMSEQFF,TGCGCCAGCAGCCATGATGGGGTGGGAACTAGCGGGATGAGTGAGCAGTTCTTC